This T cell receptor beta chain was profiled in a study of glioma-infiltrating T cells listed by TCRdb under 2016. Regarding the study in general: TCR alpha- and beta-chain repertoires were sequenced from glioma tissue, non-neoplastic brain tissue and matched peripheral blood mononuclear cells. To measure divergence between tissue and blood T-cell populations, each tissue-infiltrating repertoire was compared with the peripheral blood repertoire of the same patient. Three low-grade glioma patients, several primary glioblastoma patients and three non-glioma patients contributing non-neoplastic brain tissue were included in the paired cohort.

TCR alpha and beta CDR3 regions were amplified with the iRepertoire nested amplicon-rescue multiplex PCR (arm-PCR) platform from RNA. One-step reverse transcription and amplification used roughly 95-400 ng of tissue mRNA or PBMC total RNA as input. Following bead purification, Illumina adapters were added by a secondary multiplex PCR, and the libraries were gel-purified between 200 and 400 bp. The libraries contained internal 6-nucleotide barcodes that were used for demultiplexing. The libraries were sequenced on an Illumina MiSeq using 2x220 or 2x250 nucleotide paired-end reads. For the original study's pipeline: Paired reads were merged using FLASH 1.2.11 and aligned with BWA-MEM to the GRCh37 human genome, and TRA and TRB reads were then extracted. For V and J assignment, an IMGT-derived reference of cassette sequences and CDR3 motifs that included pseudogenes was used. Reads were translated in three frames, and productive CDR3s were defined by a C…FGXG motif without stop codons. A clonotype was defined as a unique combination of a V-J cassette pair and a CDR3 amino acid sequence. Filtering of reads was based on Hamming distance, with the threshold set by the sequence error rate of each sample in mapped regions. TCRdb passed the public sequencing reads through fastp at Q25 and MiXCR, retaining productive beta sequences. Every distinct CDR3 protein forms one entry, paired with its most common genes and DNA. TCRdb, not the authors, supplied the V and J calls. For this sample the table gives roughly 200,000 distinct CDR3 sequences, of which around 42% were detected only once. The ten top clones hold around 5.2% of the sample.

Concerning this clonotype itself: The specificity of this receptor is unknown. A much larger clone sits a single nucleotide away, making a read error possible.

A distance of 11 bases separates the germline ends of V and J, which lose 0 bases and 2 bases respectively. The CDR3 spans 16 residues, from the cysteine through the phenylalanine. Only the CDR3 DNA stays, 48 bases, in frame from base 1. CDR1 and CDR2 are read off the germline V gene as MNHEY and SVGAGI. Results and caveats for the whole study, not just this receptor: VJ-independent divergence between tissue and blood was found to be below expectation in non-neoplastic patients but above expectation in all gliomas, particularly low-grade gliomas. The group comparisons were based on small numbers of patients: three non-neoplastic, three low-grade glioma and several glioblastoma patients. Tissue and blood shared very few CDR3 sequences, a result attributed to high CDR3 diversity and limited sampling.

The sequence came from a human donor with low-grade glioma or glioblastoma, undergoing nonglioma brain surgery, or in good health (not recorded which). This chain is built from TRBV6-5 and TRBJ1-3, with a weak D call of TRBD1 (6 bases match). The sequencing sample was made of glioma tissue, nonneoplastic brain tissue, or PBMCs (not recorded which). The CDR3 protein is CASSYSGTSTGNTIYF. The bases read TGTGCCAGCAGTTACTCGGGGACATCCACTGGAAACACCATATATTTT.